The 5 T cell receptor beta chains below all came from one sample that was sequenced in a study of blood T cell repertoires in COVID-19. TCRdb's table, derived via immunoSEQ multiplex PCR, lists solely in-frame clones and lacks some. The sample yields approximately 210,000 clones, about 91% seen once. Material for sequencing was peripheral blood. The receptors shown here come from a young man with acute or convalescent COVID-19.

The chain is built from TRBV5-1 and TRBJ2-7, with 8 bases lining up with TRBD1. Trimming removed 0 bases from V and 6 bases from J; junction bases left unmatched: 8. Germline CDR1 reads SGHRS; CDR2 reads YFSETQ. The CDR3 is 15 residues long. CDR3 DNA: TGCGCCAGCAGCTTGGCGACAGGGGAGGTGGGCGAGCAGTACTTC. It translates to CASSLATGEVGEQYF.

The chain recombines TRBV9 with TRBJ2-1; possibly TRBD1 for D (5 bases). The CDR3 extends over 15 amino acids. Trimming took off 0 bases at V and 2 bases at J, with 9 bases between the two ends. Germline V CDR1 and CDR2: SGDLS, YYNGEE. The CDR3 protein is CASSVDWGPYNEQFF. CDR3 DNA: TGTGCCAGCAGCGTAGATTGGGGCCCCTACAATGAGCAGTTCTTC.

The chain joins TRBV30 to TRBJ2-7; possibly TRBD2 for D (7 bases). The CDR3 contains 13 residues. V was shortened by 7 bases and J by 1 base, with 14 bases between the two germline ends. The germline CDR1 and CDR2 sequences are GTSNPN and SVGIG (reference sequence). This CDR3 is CAFRRGASYEQYF. The DNA for the CDR3 is TGTGCCTTCCGTCGGGGGGCGTCCTACGAGCAGTACTTC.

The rearrangement uses TRBV6-5 and TRBJ1-1, with a weak D call TRBD1 (6 bases). CDR3 length: 16 residues. Germline V gene data show CDR1 as MNHEY and CDR2 as SVGAGI. V was clipped by 2 bases and J by 1 base, with 14 bases between them. The CDR3 nucleotides read TGTGCCAGCAGTTACCAACAAGGGGGTCGGAACACTGAAGCTTTCTTT. The encoded protein is CASSYQQGGRNTEAFF.

This sequence joins TRBV9 and TRBJ1-3, with D possibly matching TRBD1 (6 bases). Germline CDR1 SGDLS, CDR2 YYNGEE. This CDR3 region has 14 residues. V was clipped by 4 bases and J by 6 bases, with 14 bases between them. The CDR3 DNA is TGTGCCAGCAGCCAACAGGGTTTCGCAAACACCATATATTTT. Translating gives CASSQQGFANTIYF.